This TCR beta chain was captured in a study of Ad26.COV2.S vaccination and SARS-CoV-2 variants. Study context: Donor allocation was to the COV1001 Ad26.COV2.S trial arm.

For this clone: Antigen unknown.

Study observations and caveats: Breadth and depth estimates from TCRs may understate total T cell responses.

Noted treatment: roughly 19 received Ad26.COV2.S at low or high dose, single or two shots; 5 received placebo; per-sample allocation not given. Sampling occurred on day 63 after the first vaccine or placebo injection. This CDR3 has 11 amino acids. Germline assignment: CDR1 SQVTM and CDR2 ANQGSEA. Repertoires were generated with immunoSEQ multiplex PCR, while TCRdb's copy carries only in-frame clones and drops some. This sample has some 400,000 clones; over 75% occur once, and the top ten carry 1.5% to 2%. The sample in question was peripheral blood, obtained in a trial of Ad26.COV2.S vaccine versus placebo. This TCR was recovered from a person aged 18-65 years who received the Ad26.COV2.S COVID-19 vaccine or a placebo. The V gene is TRBV29-1, the J gene TRBJ2-5; D is unclear. CDR3 bases: TGCGCTGTACGCTCGGGCGAGACCCAGTACTTC. Protein product: CAVRSGETQYF.